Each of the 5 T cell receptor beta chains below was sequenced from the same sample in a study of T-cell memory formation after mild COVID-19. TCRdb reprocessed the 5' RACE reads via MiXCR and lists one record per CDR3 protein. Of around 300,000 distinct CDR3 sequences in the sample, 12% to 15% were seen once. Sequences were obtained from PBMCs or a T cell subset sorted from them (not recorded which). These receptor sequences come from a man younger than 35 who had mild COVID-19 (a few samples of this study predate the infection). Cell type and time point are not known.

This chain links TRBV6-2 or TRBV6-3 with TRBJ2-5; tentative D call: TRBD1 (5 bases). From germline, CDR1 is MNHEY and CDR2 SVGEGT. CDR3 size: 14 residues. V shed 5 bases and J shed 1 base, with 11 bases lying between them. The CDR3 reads CASSTPTVQETQYF. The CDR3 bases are TGTGCCAGCAGTACACCGACAGTCCAAGAGACCCAGTACTTC.

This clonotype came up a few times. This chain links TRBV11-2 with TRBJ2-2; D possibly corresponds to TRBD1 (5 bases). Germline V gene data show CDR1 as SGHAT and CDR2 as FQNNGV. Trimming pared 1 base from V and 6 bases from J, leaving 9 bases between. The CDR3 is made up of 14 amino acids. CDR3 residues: CASSLVLQAGELFF. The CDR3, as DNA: TGTGCCAGCAGCTTAGTTTTACAGGCCGGGGAGCTGTTTTTT.

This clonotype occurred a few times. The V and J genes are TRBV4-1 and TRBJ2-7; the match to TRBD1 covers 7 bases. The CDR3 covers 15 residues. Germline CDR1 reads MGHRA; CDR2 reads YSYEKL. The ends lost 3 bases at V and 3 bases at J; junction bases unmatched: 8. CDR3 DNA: TGCGCCAGCAGCCACCCCGACAGGGCAAACTACGAGCAGTACTTC. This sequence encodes CASSHPDRANYEQYF.

The CDR3 nucleotides read TGCGCCAGCAGCTGGTCCGGGTCCGAAGATTCACCCCTCCACTTT. It yields the protein CASSWSGSEDSPLHF. J is TRBJ1-6 and V is TRBV5-1; D unclear. CDR1 is SGHRS and CDR2 is YFSETQ in the germline V gene. The CDR3 loop spans 15 amino acids. The V end lost 3 bases, the J end lost 8 bases, and 15 bases lay between the germline ends.

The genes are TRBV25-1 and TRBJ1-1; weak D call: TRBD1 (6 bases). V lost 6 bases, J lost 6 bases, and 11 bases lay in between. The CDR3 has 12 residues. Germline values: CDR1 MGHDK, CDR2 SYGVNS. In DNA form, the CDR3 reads TGTGCCAGCAGGGGGGCGCTTCCTGAAGCTTTCTTT. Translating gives CASRGALPEAFF.